The 18 T cell receptor beta chains below all came from one sample that was sequenced in a study of molecular identifiers for immune sequencing clone quantification. Using its own MiXCR run on the PCR reads, TCRdb lists one record per CDR3 protein. The repertoire holds more than 250,000 distinct CDR3 sequences, with about a fifth as singletons. Sequencing was performed on naive CD8+ T cells from blood, with Jurkat cell RNA spiked in. The subset here: FACS-sorted CD8+CD4-CCR7+CD45RA+ naive T cells. The receptor source for this set is a human donor in good health. Some libraries in this study had Jurkat cell RNA spiked in.

This clonotype has a count of ten or more. This chain uses TRBV7-9 with TRBJ2-1; TRBD1 matches 12 bases. V trimming: 5 bases; J trimming: 7 bases; junction bases outside the gene matches: 9. The V gene's germline CDR1 is SEHNR and CDR2 FQNEAQ (reference sequence). This CDR3 spans 16 amino acids. The CDR3 DNA reads as TGTGCCAGCAGCCCAGGCCCGGGACAGGGGGCGAATGAGCAGTTCTTC. It encodes CASSPGPGQGANEQFF.

This clonotype came up many times. The genes are TRBV12-3 or TRBV12-4 and TRBJ2-3; D gene unclear. Between the trimmed V and J ends, which lost 4 bases and 4 bases, there was a span of 9 bases. The CDR3 has 13 residues. The CDR3 spells CASSSALADTQYF. CDR3 in DNA: TGTGCCAGCAGTTCGGCCCTGGCAGATACGCAGTATTTT.

Notes on this clonotype: A much bigger clone sits one base away, suggesting this may be a read error. This chain connects TRBV28 to TRBJ2-3; a weak D match, TRBD1 (5 bases). Trimming took 2 bases from V and 4 from J, leaving 13 bases between them. The germline V gene encodes CDR1 MDHEN and CDR2 SYDVKM. This CDR3 contains 15 residues. DNA of the CDR3: TGTGCCAGCAGTTTACAGGGATTTGCGGCAGATACGCAGTATTTT. It is translated as CASSLQGFAADTQYF.

With regard to this clonotype: A read error is possible here, since a much larger clone lies one base away. The chain joins TRBV28 to TRBJ2-7; D gene unclear. There are 14 residues in the CDR3. The V end lost 3 bases, the J end lost 5 bases, and 14 bases lay between the germline ends. The germline V gene has CDR1 MDHEN and CDR2 SYDVKM. CDR3 sequence: CASSLARVTNEQYF. The DNA for the CDR3 is TGTGCCAGCAGTTTGGCCCGAGTAACCAACGAGCAGTACTTC.

This clonotype came up many times. The chain joins TRBV6-5 to TRBJ1-1, with a tentative D call TRBD1 (6 bases). This CDR3 contains 14 residues. V was pared by 2 bases and J by 8 bases, with 15 bases between. CDR1 and CDR2 from the germline V gene are MNHEY and SVGAGI. The DNA for the CDR3 is TGTGCCAGCAGTTACAAATACAGGGTAGCCGAAGCTTTCTTT. Protein: CASSYKYRVAEAFF.

This clonotype was seen ten or more times. This chain connects TRBV7-6 to TRBJ1-5; 8 bases map to TRBD1. J was trimmed by 2 bases and V by 8 bases; bases with no gene match: 5. The CDR3 totals 14 residues. CDR1 SGHVS and CDR2 FNYEAQ come from the germline V gene. The CDR3 coding sequence is TGTGCCAGCGCCGACAGGGGCGGCAATCAGCCCCAGCATTTT. Encoded protein: CASADRGGNQPQHF.

This clonotype showed up just a few times. The junction and the germline gene differ at one end; a read error may be behind it. V is TRBV24-1 and J is TRBJ2-1, with a weak D call TRBD1 (5 bases). The CDR3 contains 15 residues. CDR1 and CDR2 from the germline V gene are KGHDR and SFDVKD. This CDR3 is CATSDSELQGNEQLF. The CDR3 region has the DNA TGTGCCACCAGTGATTCTGAACTTCAGGGAAATGAGCAGCTCTTC.

This clonotype occurred a few times. This rearrangement joins TRBV14 to TRBJ1-1; 11 bases align to TRBD1. The trim removed 4 bases at V and 8 bases at J, leaving 6 bases unmatched. The CDR3 runs 14 residues. Germline lookup yields CDR1 SGHDN and CDR2 FVKESK. In DNA form, the CDR3 reads TGTGCCAGCAGCCCAGGACAGGGGGCTTGGGAAGCTTTCTTT. Protein product: CASSPGQGAWEAFF.

This clonotype was counted at least ten times. The chain joins TRBV7-9 to TRBJ2-7; 11 bases fit TRBD2. Trimming removed 4 bases from V and 2 bases from J; junction bases left unmatched: 4. The germline CDR1 and CDR2 sequences are SEHNR and FQNEAQ (reference sequence). This CDR3 spans 15 amino acids. The CDR3 sequence is CASSSGLAAAYEQYF. In nucleotides, the CDR3 is TGTGCCAGCAGCTCGGGACTAGCGGCAGCCTACGAGCAGTACTTC.

The V and J genes are TRBV20-1 and TRBJ2-3; no firm D call. Trimming left V 0 bases short and J 6 bases short, with 7 bases between. Germline V gene lookup returns CDR1 DFQATT and CDR2 SNEGSKA (reference sequence). This CDR3 has 12 amino acids. CDR3 sequence: CSARDSYDTQYF. For the CDR3, the DNA is TGCAGTGCTAGAGATTCGTACGATACGCAGTATTTT.

On this clonotype: With a much larger clone just one base away, this may be a read error. This likely comes from a read error, as the CDR3 has no conserved phenylalanine or tryptophan at its end. V gene TRBV27 combines with J gene TRBJ2-7; 9 nucleotides agree with TRBD2. J lost 6 bases, V lost 4 bases, and 7 bases had no gene match. The CDR3 has 14 residues. Per germline, CDR1 MNHEY and CDR2 SMNVEV (reference sequence). The CDR3 coding sequence is TGTGCCAGCAGTTCCGGACTAGCGAGGGGCGAGCAGTACTCC. This translates into CASSSGLARGEQYS.

The sample holds a few counts of this clonotype. The genes are TRBV20-1 and TRBJ2-7; 13 bases agree with TRBD2. CDR3 length equals 14 residues. V lost 1 base to trimming and J lost 6 bases; unmatched junction nucleotides: 3. Germline V gene data show CDR1 as DFQATT and CDR2 as SNEGSKA (reference sequence). DNA of the CDR3: TGCAGTGCTAGAGGACTAGCGGGAGGAATCGAGCAGTACTTC. The encoded protein is CSARGLAGGIEQYF.

The CDR3 loop reads CASSLGGRAGGYEQFF. For the CDR3, the DNA is TGTGCCAGCAGTTTGGGGGGCAGAGCCGGTGGGTATGAGCAGTTCTTC. This rearrangement joins TRBV27 to TRBJ2-1, with D perhaps TRBD1 or TRBD2 (6 bases each). Germline CDR1 reads MNHEY; CDR2 reads SMNVEV (reference sequence). V lost 3 bases, J lost 8 bases, and 20 bases lay in between. The CDR3 has 16 residues.

This clonotype occurred many times. The CDR3 loop is CSVESGANYGYTF. The CDR3 coding sequence is TGCAGCGTTGAGTCCGGGGCGAACTATGGCTACACCTTC. The chain combines TRBV29-1 with TRBJ1-2, with D maybe TRBD1 (5 bases). V lost 3 bases and J lost 2, with 10 bases in between. CDR1 and CDR2 (germline): SQVTM, ANQGSEA. The CDR3 loop spans 13 amino acids. Full variable domain (outside the CDR3, taken from reference TRBV29-1 and TRBJ1-2): SAVISQKPSRDICQRGTSLTIQCQVDSQVTMMFWYRQQPGQSLTLIATANQGSEATYESGFVIDKFPISRPNLTFSTLTVSNMSPEDSSIYLCSVESGANYGYTFGSGTRLTVV.

In the case of this clonotype: A read error is possible here, since a much larger clone lies one base away. The rearrangement joins TRBV2 to TRBJ2-5, with 7 bases matching TRBD2. Germline CDR1 is SNHLY and CDR2 is FYNNEI. Unmatched junction bases numbered 5, after V lost 0 bases and J lost 1 base. The CDR3 covers 16 residues. In nucleotides, the CDR3 is TGTGCCAGCAGTGAAGCGGAGGGACTACTCCAAGAGACCCAGTACTTC. Residues: CASSEAEGLLQETQYF. The full variable domain, completed using reference TRBV2 and TRBJ2-5, is EPEVTQTPSHQVTQMGQEVILRCVPISNHLYFYWYRQILGQKVEFLVSFYNNEISEKSEIFDDQFSVERPDGSNFTLKIRSTKLEDSAMYFCASSEAEGLLQETQYFGPGTRLLVL.

This clonotype has at least ten counts. This chain connects TRBV29-1 to TRBJ2-1; the match to TRBD1 covers 11 bases. The CDR3 has 15 residues. The V gene's germline CDR1 is SQVTM and CDR2 ANQGSEA. The V segment lost 6 bases and the J segment 12 bases; nucleotides outside the gene matches: 16. The CDR3: CSVLLPGQGVPRQFF. CDR3 sequence (DNA): TGCAGCGTCCTTTTGCCGGGACAGGGGGTCCCTCGGCAGTTCTTC.

This clonotype was counted ten times or more. V usage is TRBV7-9 and J usage is TRBJ1-1; D not certain. The CDR3 is 13 residues long. Germline CDR1 reads SEHNR; CDR2 reads FQNEAQ (reference sequence). V was trimmed by 5 bases and J by 8 bases, leaving 15 bases between them. The CDR3, as DNA: TGTGCCAGCAGCCACCAGAAAAACAGAGAAGCTTTCTTT. Its translation is CASSHQKNREAFF.

V usage is TRBV14 and J usage is TRBJ2-5; 10 bases agree with TRBD2. After removal of 4 bases from V and 0 bases from J, the junction contained 5 bases not matched to a gene. Germline V CDR1 and CDR2: SGHDN, FVKESK. The CDR3 consists of 16 residues. CDR3 bases: TGTGCCAGCAGCCGCAGGACTAGCGGAAACCAAGAGACCCAGTACTTC. Protein sequence: CASSRRTSGNQETQYF.